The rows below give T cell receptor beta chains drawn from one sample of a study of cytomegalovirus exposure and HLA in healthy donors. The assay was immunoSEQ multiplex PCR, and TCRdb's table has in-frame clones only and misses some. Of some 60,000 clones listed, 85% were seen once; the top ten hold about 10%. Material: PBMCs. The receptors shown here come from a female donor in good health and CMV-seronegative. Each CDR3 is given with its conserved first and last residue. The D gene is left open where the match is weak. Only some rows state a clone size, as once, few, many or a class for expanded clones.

CDR3aa: CASSHLLKRTSLNEQFF
CDR3nt: TGTGCCAGCAGCCACTTACTGAAGCGGACTAGCCTGAATGAGCAGTTCTTC
j_gene: TRBJ2-1
abundance: few
d_gene: TRBD2
v_gene: TRBV7-6

CDR3aa: CASSLASTVANYGYTF
CDR3nt: TGTGCCAGCAGCTTAGCCTCGACAGTAGCTAACTATGGCTACACCTTC
j_gene: TRBJ1-2
abundance: NA
d_gene: NA
v_gene: TRBV7-2

CDR3aa: CASSLASGGATYNEQFF
CDR3nt: TGTGCCAGCAGCTTAGCTAGCGGGGGGGCCACCTACAATGAGCAGTTCTTC
j_gene: TRBJ2-1
abundance: few
d_gene: TRBD2
v_gene: TRBV5-6

CDR3aa: CASSFGTGGIDTQYF
CDR3nt: TGTGCCAGCAGTTTTGGGACAGGGGGCATAGATACGCAGTATTTT
j_gene: TRBJ2-3
abundance: NA
d_gene: TRBD1
v_gene: TRBV27

CDR3aa: CATSRVGTGRYEEADTQYF
CDR3nt: TGTGCCACCAGCAGAGTAGGGACAGGGAGATATGAGGAGGCAGATACGCAGTATTTT
j_gene: TRBJ2-3
abundance: NA
d_gene: TRBD1
v_gene: TRBV15

CDR3aa: CASRDNGSYEQYF
CDR3nt: TGTGCCAGCAGGGACAACGGGTCCTACGAGCAGTACTTC
j_gene: TRBJ2-7
abundance: NA
d_gene: NA
v_gene: TRBV2

CDR3aa: CASSLEGGIWGNQPQHF
CDR3nt: TGTGCCAGCAGCTTAGAGGGGGGGATTTGGGGCAATCAGCCCCAGCATTTT
j_gene: TRBJ1-5
abundance: NA
d_gene: NA
v_gene: TRBV7-9

CDR3aa: CASSRGEANVLTF
CDR3nt: TGCGCCAGCAGCCGGGGTGAGGCCAACGTCCTGACTTTC
j_gene: TRBJ2-6
abundance: NA
d_gene: NA
v_gene: TRBV5-1

CDR3aa: CASSRAGGRTDTQYF
CDR3nt: TGTGCCAGCAGCCGAGCGGGAGGACGCACAGATACGCAGTATTTT
j_gene: TRBJ2-3
abundance: NA
d_gene: TRBD2
v_gene: TRBV7-2

CDR3aa: CSASKQGEAFF
CDR3nt: TGCAGTGCTAGTAAGCAGGGGGAGGCTTTCTTT
j_gene: TRBJ1-1
abundance: NA
d_gene: TRBD1
v_gene: TRBV20-1

CDR3aa: CASSPTRLGDNEQYF
CDR3nt: TGTGCCAGCAGCCCTACACGCCTTGGTGACAACGAGCAGTACTTC
j_gene: TRBJ2-7
abundance: NA
d_gene: NA
v_gene: TRBV28

CDR3aa: CASSFRQGNTEAFF
CDR3nt: TGTGCCAGCAGCTTTAGACAGGGGAACACTGAAGCTTTCTTT
j_gene: TRBJ1-1
abundance: NA
d_gene: TRBD1
v_gene: TRBV6-1

CDR3aa: CAISGADRAVNQPQHF
CDR3nt: TGTGCCATCAGTGGAGCAGACAGGGCGGTCAATCAGCCCCAGCATTTT
j_gene: TRBJ1-5
abundance: NA
d_gene: TRBD1
v_gene: TRBV10-3

CDR3aa: CASSFGGGAQETQYF
CDR3nt: TGTGCCAGCAGCTTTGGTGGGGGGGCCCAAGAGACCCAGTACTTC
j_gene: TRBJ2-5
abundance: once
d_gene: NA
v_gene: TRBV7-3

CDR3aa: CASSLGAQGFTYGYTF
CDR3nt: TGCGCCAGCAGCTTGGGGGCCCAGGGCTTTACCTATGGCTACACCTTC
j_gene: TRBJ1-2
abundance: NA
d_gene: NA
v_gene: TRBV5-1

CDR3aa: CASSSGLLNTEAFF
CDR3nt: TGCGCCAGCAGCAGTGGGCTCTTGAACACTGAAGCTTTCTTT
j_gene: TRBJ1-1
abundance: NA
d_gene: NA
v_gene: TRBV5-1

CDR3aa: CASSVAVSTDTQYF
CDR3nt: TGTGCCAGCAGCGTTGCGGTTAGCACAGATACGCAGTATTTT
j_gene: TRBJ2-3
abundance: NA
d_gene: NA
v_gene: TRBV9

CDR3aa: CASGGERWENWEAFF
CDR3nt: TGTGCCAGCGGGGGGGAGAGGTGGGAGAACTGGGAAGCTTTCTTT
j_gene: TRBJ1-1
abundance: NA
d_gene: NA
v_gene: TRBV6-1

CDR3aa: CASSEGDAGPANSYTF
CDR3nt: TGTGCCAGCAGCGAGGGGGATGCAGGGCCCGCTAATTCCTACACCTTC
j_gene: TRBJ1-2
abundance: NA
d_gene: NA
v_gene: TRBV5-5

CDR3aa: CASSHDRTSYNEQFF
CDR3nt: TGTGCCAGCAGCCACGACAGGACCTCCTACAATGAGCAGTTCTTC
j_gene: TRBJ2-1
abundance: NA
d_gene: NA
v_gene: TRBV7-8

CDR3aa: CASSPTQGNTEAFF
CDR3nt: TGTGCCAGCTCACCTACGCAGGGGAACACTGAAGCTTTCTTT
j_gene: TRBJ1-1
abundance: NA
d_gene: NA
v_gene: TRBV18

CDR3aa: CASSLTSGPSYEQYF
CDR3nt: TGCGCCAGCAGCCTGACTAGCGGGCCTTCCTACGAGCAGTACTTC
j_gene: TRBJ2-7
abundance: NA
d_gene: TRBD2
v_gene: TRBV5-1

CDR3aa: CASSVVGGAKDEQYF
CDR3nt: TGTGCCAGCAGCGTAGTGGGGGGGGCGAAGGACGAGCAGTACTTC
j_gene: TRBJ2-7
abundance: NA
d_gene: NA
v_gene: TRBV9

CDR3aa: CASTITSDREDYEQYF
CDR3nt: TGTGCCAGCACTATTACCTCCGACAGGGAGGACTACGAGCAGTACTTC
j_gene: TRBJ2-7
abundance: NA
d_gene: NA
v_gene: TRBV2

CDR3aa: CASSQKKQGGETQYF
CDR3nt: TGTGCCAGCAGCCAAAAAAAACAGGGGGGAGAGACCCAGTACTTC
j_gene: TRBJ2-5
abundance: NA
d_gene: TRBD1
v_gene: TRBV5-4

CDR3aa: CASSLVSGREYNEQFF
CDR3nt: TGTGCCAGCAGCTTAGTTAGCGGGAGGGAGTACAATGAGCAGTTCTTC
j_gene: TRBJ2-1
abundance: NA
d_gene: TRBD2
v_gene: TRBV7-2

CDR3aa: CATRTGQTYEQYF
CDR3nt: TGTGCCACGAGGACAGGGCAAACCTACGAGCAGTACTTC
j_gene: TRBJ2-7
abundance: NA
d_gene: TRBD1
v_gene: TRBV6-1

CDR3aa: CASSWTGGNQPQHF
CDR3nt: TGCGCCAGCAGCTGGACAGGGGGCAATCAGCCCCAGCATTTT
j_gene: TRBJ1-5
abundance: NA
d_gene: TRBD1
v_gene: TRBV5-1

CDR3aa: CASSQAWETSGGMQYF
CDR3nt: TGTGCCAGCAGCCAAGCCTGGGAGACTAGCGGAGGTATGCAGTACTTC
j_gene: TRBJ2-7
abundance: once
d_gene: TRBD2
v_gene: TRBV14

CDR3aa: CASSGGTGDSGNTIYF
CDR3nt: TGCGCCAGCAGCGGGGGGACCGGCGACTCTGGAAACACCATATATTTT
j_gene: TRBJ1-3
abundance: NA
d_gene: NA
v_gene: TRBV5-1

CDR3aa: CASSLSTTTYNEQFF
CDR3nt: TGTGCCAGCAGCTTGAGCACTACTACCTACAATGAGCAGTTCTTC
j_gene: TRBJ2-1
abundance: NA
d_gene: NA
v_gene: TRBV5-4

CDR3aa: CASSFLLENTEAFF
CDR3nt: TGTGCCAGCAGCTTTCTTCTAGAGAACACTGAAGCTTTCTTT
j_gene: TRBJ1-1
abundance: NA
d_gene: NA
v_gene: TRBV11-2

CDR3aa: CASSLDSTGELFF
CDR3nt: TGTGCCAGCAGCCTAGACAGCACCGGGGAGCTGTTTTTT
j_gene: TRBJ2-2
abundance: NA
d_gene: NA
v_gene: TRBV7-6

CDR3aa: CASRLGTGTEKLFF
CDR3nt: TGCGCCAGCAGGTTAGGGACAGGGACTGAAAAACTGTTTTTT
j_gene: TRBJ1-4
abundance: NA
d_gene: TRBD1
v_gene: TRBV5-1

CDR3aa: CASSPGQGWRHYEQYF
CDR3nt: TGTGCCAGCAGCCCCGGACAGGGTTGGAGACACTACGAGCAGTACTTC
j_gene: TRBJ2-7
abundance: NA
d_gene: TRBD1
v_gene: TRBV7-9

CDR3aa: CASSRQGRNTEAFF
CDR3nt: TGTGCCAGCAGCCGACAGGGGCGGAACACTGAAGCTTTCTTT
j_gene: TRBJ1-1
abundance: NA
d_gene: TRBD1
v_gene: TRBV6-7

CDR3aa: CASSAMENNEQFF
CDR3nt: TGTGCCAGCAGTGCCATGGAGAACAATGAGCAGTTCTTC
j_gene: TRBJ2-1
abundance: NA
d_gene: NA
v_gene: TRBV6-4

CDR3aa: CASSPGYDSNRQPQHF
CDR3nt: TGTGCCAGCTCACCGGGGTATGACAGCAATAGACAGCCCCAGCATTTT
j_gene: TRBJ1-5
abundance: NA
d_gene: NA
v_gene: TRBV18

CDR3aa: CASSPRSTGADTQYF
CDR3nt: TGTGCCAGCTCACCCAGAAGTACAGGGGCAGATACGCAGTATTTT
j_gene: TRBJ2-3
abundance: NA
d_gene: TRBD1
v_gene: TRBV18

CDR3aa: CASSQGAGGSDTQYF
CDR3nt: TGCGCCAGCAGCCAAGGGGCGGGAGGATCGGATACGCAGTATTTT
j_gene: TRBJ2-3
abundance: once
d_gene: TRBD2
v_gene: TRBV4-3

CDR3aa: CASSLEGGIETQYF
CDR3nt: TGTGCCAGCAGTTTAGAGGGGGGGATAGAGACCCAGTACTTC
j_gene: TRBJ2-5
abundance: NA
d_gene: NA
v_gene: TRBV28

CDR3aa: CASSIDLRGGVYEQYF
CDR3nt: TGTGCCAGTAGTATAGATCTAAGGGGAGGGGTCTACGAGCAGTACTTC
j_gene: TRBJ2-7
abundance: few
d_gene: TRBD2
v_gene: TRBV19

CDR3aa: CASSWGGRYEQYF
CDR3nt: TGCGCCAGCAGCTGGGGGGGCCGGTACGAGCAGTACTTC
j_gene: TRBJ2-7
abundance: NA
d_gene: NA
v_gene: TRBV5-1

CDR3aa: CASSLYQGVETQYF
CDR3nt: TGTGCCAGCAGTTTATACCAGGGTGTAGAGACCCAGTACTTC
j_gene: TRBJ2-5
abundance: NA
d_gene: NA
v_gene: TRBV28

CDR3aa: CASSAGRSYEQYF
CDR3nt: TGTGCCAGCAGCGCGGGACGGTCCTACGAGCAGTACTTC
j_gene: TRBJ2-7
abundance: NA
d_gene: NA
v_gene: TRBV7-9

CDR3aa: CASSLASRAGGRSYRYPQYF
CDR3nt: TGTGCTAGCAGCTTAGCGTCCCGAGCGGGGGGGCGGTCCTATAGGTATCCGCAGTATTTT
j_gene: TRBJ2-3
abundance: NA
d_gene: TRBD2
v_gene: TRBV7-7

CDR3aa: CASRRLGLAGHKETQYF
CDR3nt: TGTGCCAGCAGGCGGCTCGGACTAGCGGGTCATAAAGAGACCCAGTACTTC
j_gene: TRBJ2-5
abundance: NA
d_gene: TRBD2
v_gene: TRBV25-1

CDR3aa: CASSLWGGMNTEAFF
CDR3nt: TGTGCCAGCAGCCTTTGGGGGGGAATGAACACTGAAGCTTTCTTT
j_gene: TRBJ1-1
abundance: NA
d_gene: NA
v_gene: TRBV7-3

CDR3aa: CASSGFMGTSDTYEQYF
CDR3nt: TGTGCCAGCAGCGGCTTTATGGGGACTAGCGATACCTACGAGCAGTACTTC
j_gene: TRBJ2-7
abundance: NA
d_gene: TRBD2
v_gene: TRBV9

CDR3aa: CASSTTGSDIQYF
CDR3nt: TGTGCCAGTAGTACAACAGGGAGCGACATTCAGTACTTC
j_gene: TRBJ2-4
abundance: NA
d_gene: NA
v_gene: TRBV19